The present TCR beta chain was sequenced within a study of cytomegalovirus exposure and HLA in healthy donors. The germline CDR1 and CDR2 sequences are SQVTM and ANQGSEA. The CDR3 is 15 amino acids. Trimming left V 2 bases short and J 3 bases short, with 16 bases between. The study ran its PCR with 60 Vbeta and 13 Jbeta primers. Sequencing was performed with immunoSEQ multiplex PCR; in TCRdb, only in-frame clones are kept and a portion is missing. The profile shows over 70,000 clones, 80% of them singletons. The chain employs TRBV29-1 and TRBJ2-5; a possible D gene is TRBD1 (6 bases). Sequences were obtained from PBMCs. The TCR sequence derives from a man younger than 35 in good health and CMV-seronegative. CDR3 region: CSVEIWDTREETQYF. The DNA for the CDR3 is TGCAGCGTTGAAATTTGGGACACACGGGAAGAGACCCAGTACTTC. The entire variable domain, with the rest obtained from reference TRBV29-1 and TRBJ2-5, is as follows: SAVISQKPSRDICQRGTSLTIQCQVDSQVTMMFWYRQQPGQSLTLIATANQGSEATYESGFVIDKFPISRPNLTFSTLTVSNMSPEDSSIYLCSVEIWDTREETQYFGPGTRLLVL.